These 10 T cell receptor beta chains share one sample of origin, sequenced in a study of T cells in Graves' hyperthyroidism and ophthalmopathy. There were TCR beta CDR3 regions amplified from RNA transcripts. The HTBI set primed first-round TCR CDR3 RT-PCR. A single record per CDR3 protein comes from TCRdb applying MiXCR to the multiplex PCR reads. The table lists about 24,000 distinct CDR3 sequences, approximately 49% of them singletons. Sequenced input: blood. The receptors derive from a woman between 35 and 50 years old with Graves' hyperthyroidism that later progressed to Graves' ophthalmopathy.

This clonotype was counted a few times. The chain is built from TRBV29-1 and TRBJ2-7, with 12 positions matching TRBD2. Germline CDR1 and CDR2: SQVTM and ANQGSEA. Trimming took 6 bases from V and 5 from J; bases not matched to a gene: 8. The CDR3 totals 14 residues. CDR3 DNA: TGCAGCGTAATCGGACTAGCGGGATTTGACGAGCAGTACTTC. Amino acids: CSVIGLAGFDEQYF.

This clonotype qualifies as medium-sized. The genes are TRBV25-1 and TRBJ2-1; D is undetermined. The V end was cut by 3 bases, the J end by 5 bases, with 11 bases between. Germline CDR1 and CDR2: MGHDK and SYGVNS. The CDR3 length is 14 residues. The CDR3 DNA reads TGTGCCAGCAGTGATTCACTGGTCCACAATGAGCAGTTCTTC. This encodes CASSDSLVHNEQFF.

Many counts were recorded for this clonotype. The chain is built from TRBV6-2 or TRBV6-3 and TRBJ2-2; 9 bases align to TRBD2. Germline V gene sequence: CDR1 MNHEY, CDR2 SVGEGT. The CDR3 extends over 19 amino acids. The V gene end was trimmed by 0 bases and the J gene end by 0 bases; junction bases not matched to a gene: 8. The CDR3 region is CASSYSMASGEANTGELFF. In nucleotides, the CDR3 is TGTGCCAGCAGTTACTCGATGGCTAGCGGGGAGGCGAACACCGGGGAGCTGTTTTTT.

The rearrangement uses TRBV24-1 and TRBJ2-5; 11 bases are a match to TRBD2. This CDR3 contains 16 residues. The trim removed 3 bases at V and 5 bases at J, leaving 7 bases unmatched. CDR1 is KGHDR and CDR2 is SFDVKD in the germline V gene. The CDR3: CATSDISGRAGETQYF. The CDR3 DNA reads as TGTGCCACCAGTGATATTAGCGGGAGGGCCGGGGAGACCCAGTACTTC.

The J gene is TRBJ2-1, the V gene TRBV20-1; D is perhaps TRBD1 (6 bases). The CDR3 covers 13 residues. The ends were cut back, 4 bases at V and 2 bases at J, with 9 bases in the middle. Germline-derived CDR1 and CDR2 are DFQATT and SNEGSKA (reference sequence). CDR3 nucleotides: TGCAGTGCTAACAGGGATCCCTACAATGAGCAGTTCTTC. Amino acids: CSANRDPYNEQFF.

This chain connects TRBV6-5 to TRBJ1-5; D may be TRBD1 (6 bases). This CDR3 is 13 amino acids long. V was cut by 6 bases and J by 3 bases, with 9 bases left in between. CDR1 is MNHEY, CDR2 SVGAGI, per germline. CDR3 residues: CASRRQVNQPQHF. The CDR3, as DNA: TGTGCCAGCAGGCGACAGGTCAATCAGCCCCAGCATTTT.

V and J are TRBV5-8 and TRBJ1-5; no definite D call. Trimming left V 1 base short and J 4 bases short, with 9 bases between. Germline V lookup: CDR1 SGHTS, CDR2 YDEGEE. The CDR3 length is 14 residues. The CDR3 protein is CASSLSIGNQPQHF. In DNA, the CDR3 is TGTGCCAGCAGCTTGTCGATTGGGAATCAGCCCCAGCATTTT.

The V gene is TRBV7-3, the J gene TRBJ2-2, with D uncertain. With 0 bases removed from V and 5 bases from J, the gap between germline ends came to 7 bases. The CDR3 has 14 residues. Germline V CDR1 and CDR2: SGHTA, FQGTGA. The CDR3 spells CASSLTIGTGELFF. The CDR3 region has the DNA TGTGCCAGCAGCTTAACAATCGGGACCGGGGAGCTGTTTTTT.

The rearrangement uses TRBV2 and TRBJ1-2; D is unresolved. The CDR3 has 13 residues. The V end lost 8 bases, the J end lost 7 bases, and 17 bases lay between the germline ends. Germline-derived CDR1 and CDR2 are SNHLY and FYNNEI. In nucleotides, the CDR3 is TGTGCCAGCGGCCCAACAGTGGATGGTGGCTACACCTTC. Translated, it gives CASGPTVDGGYTF.

This clonotype was seen a handful of times. The chain uses TRBV9 and TRBJ2-3; D may be TRBD2 (5 bases). Looked up from germline, CDR1 is SGDLS and CDR2 is YYNGEE. This CDR3 spans 16 amino acids. V gave up 4 bases and J gave up 2 bases, with 17 bases separating them. CDR3 sequence: CASSTPVASYTDTQYF. In DNA form, the CDR3 reads TGTGCCAGCAGCACACCCGTAGCGTCCTACACAGATACGCAGTATTTT.